These 18 T cell receptor beta chains came from one sample sequenced in a study of T cells in localized non-small cell lung cancer. Here immunoSEQ multiplex PCR was the method, and the copy in TCRdb shows in-frame clones only, minus some. The data hold 75,000 to 80,000 clones, with more than 75% observed a single time. Sequences were derived from peripheral blood, sampled before any cancer treatment. The source is a woman aged 40-70 years with stage I squamous cell lung carcinoma.

The J gene is TRBJ1-4, the V gene TRBV23-1; 12 nucleotides align to TRBD1. TRBV23-1 is flagged as an ORF with uncertain function. Trimming removed 0 bases from V and 7 bases from J; junction bases left unmatched: 6. This CDR3 has 17 residues. CDR3 bases: TGCGCCAGCAGTCAATCCCGGGGACAGGGGGCTTTTGAAAAACTGTTTTTT. Translated: CASSQSRGQGAFEKLFF.

Only a few counts were recorded for this clone. Written as DNA, the CDR3 is TGTGCCAGCTCGTCGATAAGGGAATATGGCTACACCTTC. Protein sequence: CASSSIREYGYTF. This chain connects TRBV18 to TRBJ1-2; D gene uncertain. Germline values: CDR1 KGHSH, CDR2 LQKENI. The CDR3 has 13 amino acids. V was pared by 6 bases and J by 5 bases, with 13 bases between.

The rearrangement links TRBV5-8 to TRBJ1-1, with a possible D match to TRBD1 (5 bases). CDR3 length: 13 residues. Germline V lookup: CDR1 SGHTS, CDR2 YDEGEE. Trimming pared 2 bases from V and 6 bases from J, leaving 11 bases between. The CDR3 nucleotides are TGTGCCAGCAGCTTTCAGGGAAGGGCTGAAGCTTTCTTT. Encoded protein: CASSFQGRAEAFF.

The chain joins TRBV30 to TRBJ1-3; D not certain. The germline CDR1 and CDR2 sequences are GTSNPN and SVGIG (reference sequence). The germline V and J ends were trimmed by 1 base and 0 bases, with 10 bases remaining between them. This CDR3 contains 15 residues. Written as DNA, the CDR3 is TGTGCCTGGAGTGCTAAGGAGTTCTCTGGAAACACCATATATTTT. As protein: CAWSAKEFSGNTIYF.

The chain has TRBV5-1 and TRBJ1-1; tentatively, D is TRBD1 (5 bases). Trimming took off 4 bases at V and 1 base at J, with 14 bases between the two ends. The CDR3 is 15 amino acids. Germline V CDR1 and CDR2: SGHRS, YFSETQ. For the CDR3, the DNA is TGCGCCAGCAGCCGGGAACAGGCGGCGAACACTGAAGCTTTCTTT. Translation gives CASSREQAANTEAFF.

This clone appeared a few times. CDR3 loop: CASRDRRTEAFF. The CDR3 region has the DNA TGTGCCAGCAGGGACAGGCGGACTGAAGCTTTCTTT. The chain links TRBV6-1 to TRBJ1-1, with 7 bases fitting TRBD1. The V and J ends lost 6 bases and 5 bases, in that order; junction bases with no gene match: 3. The CDR3 totals 12 residues. Germline CDR1 is MNHNS and CDR2 is SASEGT.

This chain links TRBV15 with TRBJ1-5; D gene uncertain. CDR1 is LNHNV, CDR2 YYDKDF, per germline (reference sequence). Trimming took 0 bases from V and 6 from J, leaving 12 bases between them. This CDR3 is built from 15 residues. CDR3 region: CATSRDSGSGQPQHF. CDR3 in DNA: TGTGCCACCAGCAGAGATTCGGGTTCGGGTCAGCCCCAGCATTTT.

The chain combines TRBV15 with TRBJ2-7; tentatively, D is TRBD2 (6 bases). Germline V CDR1 and CDR2: LNHNV, YYDKDF (reference sequence). The CDR3 is made up of 15 amino acids. Trimming took 1 base from V and 5 from J, leaving 15 bases between them. CDR3 sequence (DNA): TGTGCCACCAGCAGAGCTCTGGGGGGTTACGACGAGCAGTACTTC. This encodes CATSRALGGYDEQYF.

The chain combines TRBV13 with TRBJ2-5, with TRBD2 matching over 9 bases. The CDR3 runs 16 residues. The V segment lost 1 base and the J segment 3 bases; nucleotides outside the gene matches: 6. CDR1 is PRHDT, CDR2 FYEKMQ, per germline (reference sequence). The CDR3 reads CASSLEAGGLEETQYF. CDR3 bases: TGTGCCAGCAGCTTAGAGGCGGGGGGGCTGGAAGAGACCCAGTACTTC.

Only one count was recorded for this clone. The V and J genes are TRBV28 and TRBJ1-4; 8 nucleotides agree with TRBD1. The CDR3 covers 13 residues. V gave up 6 bases and J gave up 6 bases; unmatched junction bases: 3. Germline loops: CDR1 MDHEN, CDR2 SYDVKM. Written as DNA, the CDR3 is TGTGCCAGCAGCCCAGGGGGCGATGAAAAACTGTTTTTT. Protein product: CASSPGGDEKLFF.

The chain employs TRBV28 and TRBJ1-1, with D possibly TRBD1 on 6 matching bases. In germline, CDR1 is MDHEN, CDR2 SYDVKM. V lost 7 bases to trimming and J lost 4 bases, with 19 bases between them. The CDR3 totals 15 residues. The CDR3 nucleotides read TGTGCCAGCAATCGAGGGGGGGTACGGGGCACTGAAGCTTTCTTT. Its protein product is CASNRGGVRGTEAFF.

The gene calls are TRBV10-3 and TRBJ2-1, with 7 bases that match TRBD2. Germline CDR1 reads ENHRY; CDR2 reads SYGVKD. The J segment lost 0 bases and the V segment lost 1 base, leaving 12 bases of the junction unmatched. The CDR3 runs 19 residues. The CDR3 protein is CAISEFASGVESSYNEQFF. In DNA form, the CDR3 reads TGTGCCATCAGTGAGTTCGCCAGCGGGGTCGAATCCTCCTACAATGAGCAGTTCTTC.

This chain uses TRBV7-9 with TRBJ1-2; TRBD1 might be the D (5 bases). V was clipped by 4 bases and J by 7 bases, with 7 bases between them. The germline CDR1 and CDR2 sequences are SEHNR and FQNEAQ (reference sequence). The CDR3 has 11 residues. CDR3 bases: TGTGCCAGCAGCTGGAGGGGTGGCTACACCTTC. This codes for CASSWRGGYTF.

On this clone itself: This same CDR3 is encoded by further DNA sequences in the sample. In nucleotides, the CDR3 is TGTGCCAGCAGCTTGGCAGGGGGACGGGCAGATACGCAGTATTTT. It is translated as CASSLAGGRADTQYF. The chain has TRBV5-4 and TRBJ2-3, with 7 bases lining up with TRBD1. V lost 0 bases to trimming and J lost 4 bases; unmatched junction nucleotides: 5. CDR1 SGHNT and CDR2 YYREEE come from the germline V gene (reference sequence). This CDR3 is built from 15 residues.

V usage is TRBV10-2 and J usage is TRBJ1-2; the match to TRBD1 covers 7 bases. Germline values: CDR1 WSHSY, CDR2 SAAADI. The CDR3 totals 15 residues. The V gene end was trimmed by 3 bases and the J gene end by 4 bases; junction bases not matched to a gene: 8. The CDR3 is CASSEEQGFLYGYTF. In nucleotides, the CDR3 is TGCGCCAGCAGTGAAGAACAGGGGTTCCTCTATGGCTACACCTTC.

The rearrangement links TRBV15 to TRBJ1-2; weak D call: TRBD1 (5 bases). The CDR3 has 16 residues. The V end lost 1 base, the J end lost 3 bases, and 15 bases lay between the germline ends. Germline lookup yields CDR1 LNHNV and CDR2 YYDKDF (reference sequence). CDR3 loop: CATSRASSGTDYGYTF. The DNA of the CDR3 is TGTGCCACCAGCAGAGCCTCCTCCGGGACGGACTATGGCTACACCTTC.

The genes are TRBV2 and TRBJ2-7; 9 bases are a match to TRBD1. In germline, CDR1 is SNHLY, CDR2 FYNNEI. V lost 6 bases, J lost 0 bases, and 6 bases stayed unmatched. The length of the CDR3 is 15 residues. CDR3 region: CASRLGQGSSYEQYF. As DNA, the CDR3 is TGTGCCAGCAGGCTGGGACAGGGAAGCTCCTACGAGCAGTACTTC.

The V gene is TRBV5-6, the J gene TRBJ1-6, with 7 bases lining up with TRBD1. CDR1 is SGHDT and CDR2 is YYEEEE in the germline V gene. The junction had 6 bases not matched to a gene; V was cut back by 3 bases and J by 3 bases. The CDR3 has 16 residues. The CDR3 DNA reads TGTGCCAGCAGCTCCCCGGGGACAGTCTATAATTCACCCCTCCACTTT. It specifies CASSSPGTVYNSPLHF. Supplemented by reference TRBV5-6 and TRBJ1-6, the full variable domain reads DAGVTQSPTHLIKTRGQQVTLRCSPKSGHDTVSWYQQALGQGPQFIFQYYEEEERQRGNFPDRFSGHQFPNYSSELNVNALLLGDSALYLCASSSPGTVYNSPLHFGNGTRLTVT.